This T cell receptor (beta chain) was documented in a study of CD8 T cells in Susac syndrome. Peripheral blood CD8+ and CD4+ T cells were profiled by TCR beta sequencing. The multiple sclerosis control group comprised treatment-naive patients with stable or active relapsing-remitting disease. Negative isolation was used for CD8+ and CD4+ T cells, and FACS enrichment was applied to TEMRA cells. The authors reverse transcribed roughly 0.5 to 1 ug RNA with random hexamers. A single record per CDR3 protein comes from TCRdb applying MiXCR to the immunoSEQ multiplex PCR reads. The sample comprises almost 450,000 distinct CDR3 sequences, approximately 85% of which are singletons, and under 0.15% rests with the top ten. Study-wide results and limits: A relatively small number of individuals underwent TCR sequencing and HLA analysis.

The CDR3 is 12 residues long. The V gene lost 6 bases and the J gene lost 6 bases, with 10 bases spanning the gap. Germline CDR1 reads MNHEY; CDR2 reads SMNVEV (reference sequence). As regards this clonotype: As yet, its antigen is unknown.

Sequenced input: CD8+ T cells from PBMCs. The rearrangement uses TRBV27 and TRBJ2-3, with D possibly being TRBD2 (5 bases). The TCR was taken from a human donor with multiple sclerosis. This CDR3 is CASSLSGDTQYF. The DNA for the CDR3 is TGTGCCAGCAGCTTGTCGGGGGATACGCAGTATTTT.